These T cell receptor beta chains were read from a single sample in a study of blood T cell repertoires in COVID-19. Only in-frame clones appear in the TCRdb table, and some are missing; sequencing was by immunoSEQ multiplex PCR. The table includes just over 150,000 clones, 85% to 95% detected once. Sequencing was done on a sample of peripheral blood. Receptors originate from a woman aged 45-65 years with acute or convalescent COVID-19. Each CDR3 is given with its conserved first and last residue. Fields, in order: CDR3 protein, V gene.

CASTNPTGGSSYNEQFF,TRBV19
CASSHPGDEKLFF,TRBV5-4
CASSPGSGRVRTGELFF,TRBV11-3
CASSQFQGTEAFF,TRBV4-3
CASSISPFGRETQYF,TRBV19
CASSQGATNEKLFF,TRBV3-1/TRBV3-2
CASSPLVNQPQHF,TRBV18
CASSQTPGTSYNEQFF,TRBV4-1
CASSQTSGVGNEQFF,TRBV3-1/TRBV3-2
CASRTGESEKLFF,TRBV6-5
CASSLAKSGADTEAFF,TRBV7-6
CASSVQGDTQYF,TRBV18
CASIRTGGLETQYF,TRBV6-5
CASSLFLYAADYEQYF,TRBV7-8
CASSSGTSKFGEQFF,TRBV27
CASSEGWEGEGNIQYF,TRBV2
CASSEWATENQPQHF,TRBV2
CASSHGDRGMGEAFF,TRBV4-3
CAISERESSNQPQHF,TRBV10-3
CASSQSTGTSPGEQFF,TRBV3-1/TRBV3-2
CASTSSRGSGANVLTF,TRBV5-6
CASSLEGLAGGTNTGELFF,TRBV5-4